This T cell receptor beta chain was sequenced in a study of T cell repertoires in cytomegalovirus infection (dated by TCRdb to about 2019). General notes on the study: The HLA type of each donor mattered for the analysis, because public TCR beta signatures pointed to carriage of CMV infection along with the matching HLA type. Results the study describes overall, beyond this receptor: The ex vivo response was dominated by HLA-C-restricted CMV-specific TCR beta clonotypes, which also provided the single most frequent clonotype in two of eight donors. Carriers of CMV infection plus the relevant HLA type were discriminated by the cumulative frequency of public TCR beta family members in the study cohort and in an independent approximately 400-donor cohort.

CDR1 and CDR2 were assigned from the germline V gene as MGHRA and YSYEKL. V sheds 1 base and J sheds 6 bases, leaving 4 bases between their ends. Including the terminal cysteine and phenylalanine, the CDR3 comprises 11 residues. Only the CDR3 DNA is retained, 33 bases long and in frame from the first base. In the case of this clonotype: Its recognized antigen is unknown. No base-level quality is on record; no much larger clone is a single base apart.

Instrument used: Illumina HiSeq 1500. TCRdb trimmed the raw reads at Q25, called clones with MiXCR and kept productive beta chains. Identical CDR3 protein sequences are pooled into one entry, listed with their most common genes and DNA. This sample gives about 360,000 distinct CDR3 sequences in total; 15% to 20% of them show up just once. The ten biggest clones cover 7.5% to 9.5% of the sample. The origin of this receptor is a human donor in good health (CMV status not recorded). Some clones in this sample may be carry-over from other donors' samples. The chain is encoded by TRBV4-1 joined to TRBJ2-7; the D gene is unclear. Sequencing input: PBMCs. The nucleotide sequence reads TGCGCCAGCAGCCAAGGGTCCGAGCAGTACTTC. Translated, it reads CASSQGSEQYF.